These 13 T cell receptor beta chains were sequenced from one sample in a study of T cell clones after liver transplantation. Some clones are missing from TCRdb's copy, which holds only in-frame ones; the method was immunoSEQ multiplex PCR. The table includes fewer than 20,000 clones, over 80% detected once. This sample comprised CD8+ T cells from blood, obtained before liver transplant. These receptors were collected from a human donor who received a liver transplant.

V usage is TRBV5-4 and J usage is TRBJ2-7; no reliable D call. V was shortened by 4 bases and J by 6 bases, with 11 bases between the two germline ends. The CDR3 contains 12 residues. In germline, CDR1 is SGHNT, CDR2 YYREEE (reference sequence). CDR3 loop: CASSLRSAEQYF. The CDR3 coding sequence is TGTGCCAGCAGCCTCAGGTCAGCCGAGCAGTACTTC.

This clone was recorded once. The V gene is TRBV4-3, the J gene TRBJ2-3, with TRBD2 matching 7 bases. CDR3 size: 17 residues. V dropped 4 bases and J dropped 2; count of bases not matched to a gene: 12. Germline loops: CDR1 LGHNA, CDR2 YSLEER. This chain's CDR3 is CASSPRGRREITDTQYF. The CDR3 DNA follows: TGCGCCAGCAGCCCCAGAGGAAGGCGGGAGATCACAGATACGCAGTATTTT.

The J gene is TRBJ2-1, the V gene TRBV7-2; D is perhaps TRBD2 (6 bases). CDR3 length: 17 residues. CDR1 is SGHTA, CDR2 FQGNSA, per germline. Trimming took off 8 bases at V and 2 bases at J, with 22 bases between the two ends. This chain's CDR3 is CASLKIAVLATYNEQFF. CDR3 nucleotide sequence: TGTGCCAGCTTAAAAATAGCGGTCCTAGCAACCTACAATGAGCAGTTCTTC.

CDR3 sequence: CASSEGGARTDTQYF. As DNA, the CDR3 is TGCGCCAGCAGTGAGGGAGGGGCGCGGACAGATACGCAGTATTTT. V usage is TRBV10-2 and J usage is TRBJ2-3; weak D call: TRBD2 (6 bases). Germline V gene lookup returns CDR1 WSHSY and CDR2 SAAADI. V lost 2 bases, J lost 3 bases, and 12 bases lay in between. The CDR3 is made up of 15 amino acids.

The genes are TRBV27 and TRBJ1-1; no definite D call. There are 14 residues in the CDR3. Germline CDR1 and CDR2: MNHEY and SMNVEV (reference sequence). The ends were cut back, 4 bases at V and 1 base at J, with 10 bases in the middle. The CDR3 region has the DNA TGTGCCAGCAGTTGGACCGCGGCGAACACTGAAGCTTTCTTT. Its translation: CASSWTAANTEAFF.

This rearrangement joins TRBV27 to TRBJ1-4; the D is unclear. Germline CDR1 reads MNHEY; CDR2 reads SMNVEV (reference sequence). V was cut by 6 bases and J by 7 bases, with 15 bases left in between. The CDR3 runs to 14 residues. CDR3 protein: CASSPRARFEKLFF. The DNA for the CDR3 is TGTGCCAGCAGCCCCCGGGCCCGATTTGAAAAACTGTTTTTT.

The V call is TRBV5-4, the J call TRBJ2-2; maybe TRBD1 (6 bases). In germline, CDR1 is SGHNT, CDR2 YYREEE (reference sequence). Trimming stripped 5 bases from V and 5 bases from J, with 13 bases between. The CDR3 covers 14 residues. CDR3 nucleotides: TGTGCCAGCAGTTCGGAAGGGGGAACCGGGGAGCTGTTTTTT. Translating it yields CASSSEGGTGELFF.

The DNA for the CDR3 is TGTGCCAGTAGTCTTGCAGGGTTTGGATACGAGCAGTACTTC. Translation: CASSLAGFGYEQYF. V usage is TRBV19 and J usage is TRBJ2-7, with a possible D match to TRBD1 (5 bases). The CDR3 length is 14 residues. The germline V and J ends were trimmed by 5 bases and 4 bases, with 15 bases remaining between them. Per germline, CDR1 LNHDA and CDR2 SQIVND (reference sequence).

The rearrangement links TRBV11-2 to TRBJ1-5; a possible D gene is TRBD1 (5 bases). V was cut by 1 base and J by 1 base, with 14 bases left in between. Germline V gene lookup returns CDR1 SGHAT and CDR2 FQNNGV. This CDR3 comprises 17 residues. The CDR3 coding sequence is TGTGCCAGCAGCTTAGGCCTCGGGGGTCACAGCAATCAGCCCCAGCATTTT. Translated: CASSLGLGGHSNQPQHF.

This rearrangement joins TRBV5-8 to TRBJ1-2; TRBD1 aligns across 8 bases. Unmatched junction bases numbered 9, after V lost 4 bases and J lost 4 bases. This CDR3 comprises 15 residues. Per the germline V gene, CDR1 is SGHTS and CDR2 is YDEGEE. This chain's CDR3 is CASSGWTGTFYGYTF. For the CDR3, the DNA is TGTGCCAGCAGCGGCTGGACAGGGACTTTCTATGGCTACACCTTC.

The rearrangement links TRBV27 to TRBJ1-2; tentatively, D is TRBD1 (5 bases). This CDR3 spans 14 amino acids. V lost 6 bases and J lost 7, with 18 bases in between. From germline, CDR1 is MNHEY and CDR2 SMNVEV (reference sequence). As DNA, the CDR3 is TGTGCCAGCAGCCAAGTTGGAGGGGCTGGTGGCTACACCTTC. As protein: CASSQVGGAGGYTF.

This clone was seen just once. V is TRBV5-1 and J is TRBJ2-7, with 14 bases lining up with TRBD2. The CDR3 covers 19 residues. Trimming at V came to 1 base and at J to 1 base, leaving 10 bases not matched to a gene. Germline loops: CDR1 SGHRS, CDR2 YFSETQ. The CDR3 bases are TGCGCCAGCAGCTTGTCTCCGGGACTAGCGGGAGTGACATCCTACGAGCAGTACTTC. Translated: CASSLSPGLAGVTSYEQYF.

The rearrangement joins TRBV25-1 to TRBJ2-2; D uncertain. The CDR3 sequence is 15 residues long. The germline gives CDR1 MGHDK, CDR2 SYGVNS. Trimming pared 4 bases from V and 5 bases from J, leaving 14 bases between. Here the CDR3 reads CASSGWADGTGELFF. CDR3 sequence (DNA): TGTGCCAGCAGTGGGTGGGCCGACGGGACCGGGGAGCTGTTTTTT.